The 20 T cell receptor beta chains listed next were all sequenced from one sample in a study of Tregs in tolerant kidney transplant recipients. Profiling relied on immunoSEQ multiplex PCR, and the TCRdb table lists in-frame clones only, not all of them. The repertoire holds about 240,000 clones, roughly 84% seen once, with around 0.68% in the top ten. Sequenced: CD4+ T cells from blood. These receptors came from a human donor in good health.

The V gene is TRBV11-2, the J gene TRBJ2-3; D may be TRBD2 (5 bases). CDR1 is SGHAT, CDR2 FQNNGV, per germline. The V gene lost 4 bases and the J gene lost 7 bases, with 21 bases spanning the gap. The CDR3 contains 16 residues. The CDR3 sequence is CASSSRTGASLHTQYF. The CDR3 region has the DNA TGTGCCAGCAGCTCCAGGACTGGTGCTAGTTTACATACGCAGTATTTT.

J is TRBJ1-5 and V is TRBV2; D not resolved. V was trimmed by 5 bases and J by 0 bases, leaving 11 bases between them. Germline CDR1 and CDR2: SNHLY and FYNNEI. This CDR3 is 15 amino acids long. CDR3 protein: CASSPSDGSNQPQHF. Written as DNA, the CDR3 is TGTGCCAGCAGTCCTTCGGACGGTAGCAATCAGCCCCAGCATTTT.

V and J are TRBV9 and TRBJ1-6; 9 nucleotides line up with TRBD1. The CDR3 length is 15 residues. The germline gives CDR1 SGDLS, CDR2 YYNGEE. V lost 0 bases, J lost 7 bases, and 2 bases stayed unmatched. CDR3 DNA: TGTGCCAGCAGCGTAGGGGGGACAGGGAATTCACCCCTCCACTTT. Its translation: CASSVGGTGNSPLHF.

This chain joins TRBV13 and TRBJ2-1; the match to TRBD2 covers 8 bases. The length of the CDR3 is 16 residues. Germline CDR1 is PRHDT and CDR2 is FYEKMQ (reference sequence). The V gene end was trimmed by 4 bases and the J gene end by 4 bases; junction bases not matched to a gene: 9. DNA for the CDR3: TGTGCCAGCAGCTCCTATAGCGGGACCTTTTACAATGAGCAGTTCTTC. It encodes CASSSYSGTFYNEQFF. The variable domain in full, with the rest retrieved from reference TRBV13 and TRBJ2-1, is AAGVIQSPRHLIKEKRETATLKCYPIPRHDTVYWYQQGPGQDPQFLISFYEKMQSDKGSIPDRFSAQQFSDYHSELNMSSLELGDSALYFCASSSYSGTFYNEQFFGPGTRLTVL.

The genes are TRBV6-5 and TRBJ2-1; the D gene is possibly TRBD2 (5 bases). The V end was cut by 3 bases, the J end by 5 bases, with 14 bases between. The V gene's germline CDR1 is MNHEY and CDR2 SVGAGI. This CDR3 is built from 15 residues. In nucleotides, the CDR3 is TGTGCCAGCAGTTATGAGCCGGGAAGGCACAATGAGCAGTTCTTC. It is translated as CASSYEPGRHNEQFF.

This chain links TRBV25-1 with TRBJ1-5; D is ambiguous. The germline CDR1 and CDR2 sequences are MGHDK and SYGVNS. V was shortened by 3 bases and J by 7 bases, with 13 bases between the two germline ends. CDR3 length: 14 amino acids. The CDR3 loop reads CASSEIWAGQPQHF. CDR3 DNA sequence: TGTGCCAGCAGTGAGATCTGGGCAGGACAGCCCCAGCATTTT.

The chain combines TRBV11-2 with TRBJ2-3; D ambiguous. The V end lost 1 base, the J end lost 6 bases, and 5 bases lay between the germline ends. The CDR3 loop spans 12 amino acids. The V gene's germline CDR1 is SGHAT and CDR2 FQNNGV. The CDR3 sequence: CASSLGFDTQYF. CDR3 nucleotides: TGTGCCAGCAGCTTAGGGTTTGATACGCAGTATTTT.

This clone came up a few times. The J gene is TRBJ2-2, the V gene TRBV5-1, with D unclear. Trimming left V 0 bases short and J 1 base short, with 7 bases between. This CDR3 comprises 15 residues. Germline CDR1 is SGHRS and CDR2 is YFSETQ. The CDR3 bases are TGCGCCAGCAGCTTGGTTGCGTTGAACACCGGGGAGCTGTTTTTT. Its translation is CASSLVALNTGELFF.

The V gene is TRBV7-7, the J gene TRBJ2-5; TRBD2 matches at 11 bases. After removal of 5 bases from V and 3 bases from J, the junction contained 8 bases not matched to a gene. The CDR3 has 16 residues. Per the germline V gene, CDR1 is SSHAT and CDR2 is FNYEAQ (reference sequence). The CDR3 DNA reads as TGTGCCAGCAGCCCGTTCTCGGGACTAGCGGAAGAGACCCAGTACTTC. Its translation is CASSPFSGLAEETQYF.

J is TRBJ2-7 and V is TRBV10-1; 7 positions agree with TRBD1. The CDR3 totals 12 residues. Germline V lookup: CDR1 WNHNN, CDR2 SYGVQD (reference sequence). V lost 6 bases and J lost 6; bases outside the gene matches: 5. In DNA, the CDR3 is TGCGCCAGCAGCCCGACAGGGCGCGAGCAGTACTTC. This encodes CASSPTGREQYF.

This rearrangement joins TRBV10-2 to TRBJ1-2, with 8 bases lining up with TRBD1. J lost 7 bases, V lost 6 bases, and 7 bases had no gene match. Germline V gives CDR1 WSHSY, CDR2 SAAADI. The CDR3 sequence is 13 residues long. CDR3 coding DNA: TGCGCCAGCAGATTAACAGGGGGAGGTGGCTACACCTTC. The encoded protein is CASRLTGGGGYTF.

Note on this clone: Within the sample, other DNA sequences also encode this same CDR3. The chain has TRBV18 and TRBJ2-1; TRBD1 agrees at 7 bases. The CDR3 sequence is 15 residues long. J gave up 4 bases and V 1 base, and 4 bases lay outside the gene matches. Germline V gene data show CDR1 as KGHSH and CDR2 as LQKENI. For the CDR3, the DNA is TGTGCCAGCTCACCACAGGGGGCTTCGTACAATGAGCAGTTCTTC. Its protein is CASSPQGASYNEQFF.

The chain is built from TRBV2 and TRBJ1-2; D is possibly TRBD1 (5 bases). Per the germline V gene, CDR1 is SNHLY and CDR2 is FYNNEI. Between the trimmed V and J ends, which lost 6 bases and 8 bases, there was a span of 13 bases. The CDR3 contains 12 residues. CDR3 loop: CASRSMGPGYTF. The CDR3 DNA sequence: TGTGCCAGCAGGAGTATGGGGCCGGGCTACACCTTC.

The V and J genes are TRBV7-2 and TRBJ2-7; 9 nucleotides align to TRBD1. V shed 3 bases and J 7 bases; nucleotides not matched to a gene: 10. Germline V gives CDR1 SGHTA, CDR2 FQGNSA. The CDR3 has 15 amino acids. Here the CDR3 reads CASSFRDRASIEQYF. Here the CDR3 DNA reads TGTGCCAGCAGCTTCCGGGACAGGGCCTCTATTGAGCAGTACTTC.

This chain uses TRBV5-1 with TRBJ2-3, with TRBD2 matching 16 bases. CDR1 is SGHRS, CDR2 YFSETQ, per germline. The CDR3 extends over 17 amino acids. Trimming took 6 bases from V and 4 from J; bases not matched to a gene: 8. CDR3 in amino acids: CASTPGLAGGRPDTQYF. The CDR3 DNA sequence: TGCGCCAGCACCCCGGGACTAGCGGGGGGGCGCCCAGATACGCAGTATTTT. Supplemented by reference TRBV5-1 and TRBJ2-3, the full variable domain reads KAGVTQTPRYLIKTRGQQVTLSCSPISGHRSVSWYQQTPGQGLQFLFEYFSETQRNKGNFPGRFSGRQFSNSRSEMNVSTLELGDSALYLCASTPGLAGGRPDTQYFGPGTRLTVL.

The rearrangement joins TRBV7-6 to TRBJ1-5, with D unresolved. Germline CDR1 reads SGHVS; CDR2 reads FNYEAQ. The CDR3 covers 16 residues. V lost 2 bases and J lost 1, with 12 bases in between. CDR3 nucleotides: TGTGCCAGCAGCTTATCAGGTCGAGGGAGCAATCAGCCCCAGCATTTT. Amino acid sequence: CASSLSGRGSNQPQHF.

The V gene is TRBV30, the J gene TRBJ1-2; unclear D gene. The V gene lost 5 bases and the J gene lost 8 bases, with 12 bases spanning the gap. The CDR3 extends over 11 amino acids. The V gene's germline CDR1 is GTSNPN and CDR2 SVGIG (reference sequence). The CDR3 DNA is TGTGCCTGGGCAGAGTACGGAGGCTACACCTTC. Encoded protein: CAWAEYGGYTF. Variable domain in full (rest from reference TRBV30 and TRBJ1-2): SQTIHQWPATLVQPVGSPLSLECTVEGTSNPNLYWYRQAAGRGLQLLFYSVGIGQISSEVPQNLSASRPQDRQFILSSKKLLLSDSGFYLCAWAEYGGYTFGSGTRLTVV.

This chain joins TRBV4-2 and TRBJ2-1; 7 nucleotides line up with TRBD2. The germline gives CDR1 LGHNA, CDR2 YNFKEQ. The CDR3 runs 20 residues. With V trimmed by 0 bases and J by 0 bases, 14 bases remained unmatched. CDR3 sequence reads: CASSQERSHWEGNSYNEQFF. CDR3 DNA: TGTGCCAGCAGCCAAGAACGGTCCCACTGGGAGGGGAACTCCTACAATGAGCAGTTCTTC.

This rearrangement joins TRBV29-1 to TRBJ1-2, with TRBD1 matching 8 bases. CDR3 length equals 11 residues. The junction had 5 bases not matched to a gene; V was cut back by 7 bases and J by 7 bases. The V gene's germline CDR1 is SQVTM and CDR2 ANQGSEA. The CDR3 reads CSGGQGVGYTF. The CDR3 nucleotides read TGCAGCGGAGGACAGGGTGTTGGCTACACCTTC.

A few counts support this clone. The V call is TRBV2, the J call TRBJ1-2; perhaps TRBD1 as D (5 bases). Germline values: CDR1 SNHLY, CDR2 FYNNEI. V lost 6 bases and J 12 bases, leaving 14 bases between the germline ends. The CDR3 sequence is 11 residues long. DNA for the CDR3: TGTGCCAGCAGGGGAGGGACCGCCGACACCTTC. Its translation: CASRGGTADTF.